These 19 T cell receptor beta chains share one sample of origin, sequenced in a study of OX40 agonist ivuxolimab in advanced cancers. The method was immunoSEQ multiplex PCR; TCRdb's version includes in-frame clones alone and lacks a portion of them. The sample records 65,000 to 95,000 clones, under 90% being singletons. The sequencing used CD4+ or CD8+ T cells sorted from blood, collected in a trial of the OX40 agonist ivuxolimab. These receptors were collected from an adult with an advanced solid tumor such as melanoma, head and neck, liver or kidney cancer.

This chain connects TRBV2 to TRBJ1-2; 11 positions match TRBD1. Germline V gene sequence: CDR1 SNHLY, CDR2 FYNNEI. J was trimmed by 4 bases and V by 6 bases; bases with no gene match: 16. This CDR3 is 18 amino acids long. This CDR3 reads CASSSLNPGQGGAYGYTF. CDR3 sequence (DNA): TGTGCCAGCAGCTCACTGAATCCGGGACAGGGGGGGGCCTATGGCTACACCTTC. The variable domain in full, completed from reference TRBV2 and TRBJ1-2, reads EPEVTQTPSHQVTQMGQEVILRCVPISNHLYFYWYRQILGQKVEFLVSFYNNEISEKSEIFDDQFSVERPDGSNFTLKIRSTKLEDSAMYFCASSSLNPGQGGAYGYTFGSGTRLTVV.

The chain couples TRBV9 to TRBJ2-2; no definite D call. Looked up from germline, CDR1 is SGDLS and CDR2 is YYNGEE. This CDR3 comprises 15 residues. V lost 4 bases, J lost 3 bases, and 13 bases lay in between. CDR3 in DNA: TGTGCCAGCAGCAACCGTAACTCCGACACCGGGGAGCTGTTTTTT. This translates into CASSNRNSDTGELFF.

The rearrangement uses TRBV2 and TRBJ2-7; D is unclear. Trimming shortened V by 6 bases and J by 0 bases, and 15 bases separated the two germline ends. This CDR3 comprises 15 residues. CDR1 and CDR2 (germline): SNHLY, FYNNEI. CDR3 protein: CASSVEVRSSYEQYF. CDR3 DNA sequence: TGTGCCAGCAGCGTAGAGGTACGAAGCTCCTACGAGCAGTACTTC. The full variable domain, with the rest looked up from reference TRBV2 and TRBJ2-7, is EPEVTQTPSHQVTQMGQEVILRCVPISNHLYFYWYRQILGQKVEFLVSFYNNEISEKSEIFDDQFSVERPDGSNFTLKIRSTKLEDSAMYFCASSVEVRSSYEQYFGPGTRLTVT.

The chain joins TRBV5-6 to TRBJ2-1; D may match TRBD1 or TRBD2 (6 bases each). Trimming left V 4 bases short and J 15 bases short, with 20 bases between. CDR3 length equals 13 residues. Germline CDR1 reads SGHDT; CDR2 reads YYEEEE. The CDR3 sequence is CASSGGTRVSGFF. The CDR3 nucleotides are TGTGCCAGCAGCGGCGGGACACGGGTATCGGGGTTCTTC.

The chain uses TRBV5-1 and TRBJ2-5; 8 bases map to TRBD1. Germline assignment: CDR1 SGHRS and CDR2 YFSETQ. This CDR3 contains 17 residues. Trimming cost V 2 bases and J 4 bases; bases outside gene matches: 13. The DNA of the CDR3 is TGCGCCAGCAGCTTTCGGACTTACGGACAGGGAGGAGAGACCCAGTACTTC. Translating it yields CASSFRTYGQGGETQYF. The complete variable domain, with remaining parts taken from reference TRBV5-1 and TRBJ2-5, reads KAGVTQTPRYLIKTRGQQVTLSCSPISGHRSVSWYQQTPGQGLQFLFEYFSETQRNKGNFPGRFSGRQFSNSRSEMNVSTLELGDSALYLCASSFRTYGQGGETQYFGPGTRLLVL.

This clone showed up just once. V gene TRBV14 combines with J gene TRBJ1-6, with D maybe TRBD1 (6 bases). The CDR3 is made up of 13 amino acids. V lost 9 bases and J 5 bases, leaving 11 bases between the germline ends. From germline, CDR1 is SGHDN and CDR2 FVKESK. CDR3 loop: CASAGQHNSPLHF. DNA for the CDR3: TGTGCCAGTGCTGGACAGCATAATTCACCCCTCCACTTT.

The chain combines TRBV15 with TRBJ1-5, with D possibly TRBD1 on 5 matching bases. The germline V and J ends were trimmed by 6 bases and 6 bases, with 15 bases remaining between them. Germline loops: CDR1 LNHNV, CDR2 YYDKDF (reference sequence). This CDR3 spans 14 amino acids. CDR3 region: CATSVKGFGQPQHF. In DNA form, the CDR3 reads TGTGCCACCAGTGTGAAGGGGTTCGGTCAGCCCCAGCATTTT.

The CDR3: CASSLGGWGTDTQYF. Written as DNA, the CDR3 is TGCGCCAGCAGCTTAGGGGGATGGGGCACAGATACGCAGTATTTT. This chain links TRBV5-1 with TRBJ2-3; TRBD1 is a possible D gene (6 bases). This CDR3 comprises 15 residues. The V gene lost 2 bases and the J gene lost 1 base, with 11 bases spanning the gap. Germline CDR1 SGHRS, CDR2 YFSETQ.

V gene TRBV7-3 combines with J gene TRBJ2-3; possible D gene TRBD1, 7 bases. The V end was cut by 5 bases, the J end by 3 bases, with 27 bases between. Germline V CDR1 and CDR2: SGHTA, FQGTGA. The CDR3 is made up of 19 amino acids. The CDR3 loop reads CASSGGTDSREKATDTQYF. The CDR3 coding sequence is TGTGCCAGCAGCGGTGGGACAGACTCCCGGGAGAAGGCGACAGATACGCAGTATTTT.

A few counts support this clone. The V and J genes are TRBV5-4 and TRBJ1-6; D may be TRBD1 (5 bases). This CDR3 spans 15 amino acids. Germline assignment: CDR1 SGHNT and CDR2 YYREEE (reference sequence). V lost 3 bases and J 5 bases, leaving 12 bases between the germline ends. CDR3 protein: CASSSPGTHNSPLHF. The CDR3 nucleotides read TGTGCCAGCAGCTCCCCCGGGACCCATAATTCACCCCTCCACTTT.

V and J are TRBV5-1 and TRBJ2-3; perhaps TRBD1 as D (7 bases). There are 16 residues in the CDR3. The germline CDR1 and CDR2 sequences are SGHRS and YFSETQ. The ends were cut back, 4 bases at V and 4 bases at J, with 19 bases in the middle. CDR3 region: CASSPGERQGSDTQYF. CDR3 DNA: TGCGCCAGCAGCCCGGGAGAGAGACAGGGCTCAGATACGCAGTATTTT.

The V call is TRBV9, the J call TRBJ2-6; 7 bases align to TRBD2. CDR3 size: 17 residues. The V and J ends lost 3 bases and 2 bases, in that order; junction bases with no gene match: 8. From germline, CDR1 is SGDLS and CDR2 YYNGEE. The CDR3 reads CASSARGDLAGANVLTF. CDR3 coding DNA: TGTGCCAGCAGCGCTCGGGGGGATCTGGCTGGGGCCAACGTCCTGACTTTC. The full variable domain, with the rest looked up from reference TRBV9 and TRBJ2-6, is DSGVTQTPKHLITATGQRVTLRCSPRSGDLSVYWYQQSLDQGLQFLIQYYNGEERAKGNILERFSAQQFPDLHSELNLSSLELGDSALYFCASSARGDLAGANVLTFGAGSRLTVL.

This sequence joins TRBV10-2 and TRBJ1-2; TRBD1 might be the D (6 bases). V shed 8 bases and J shed 0 bases, with 16 bases lying between them. The CDR3 is made up of 15 amino acids. Germline V lookup: CDR1 WSHSY, CDR2 SAAADI. The CDR3 nucleotides are TGCGCCAGCGCTACAGGGTCTCAAGCTAACTATGGCTACACCTTC. Translated: CASATGSQANYGYTF.

The chain carries TRBV9 and TRBJ2-3; 9 positions agree with TRBD2. V gave up 5 bases and J gave up 3 bases; unmatched junction bases: 10. The germline CDR1 and CDR2 sequences are SGDLS and YYNGEE. The CDR3 is 16 residues long. CDR3 in amino acids: CASSQTLAGGTDTQYF. CDR3 sequence (DNA): TGTGCCAGCAGTCAAACCCTTGCGGGAGGGACAGATACGCAGTATTTT.

The chain joins TRBV23-1 to TRBJ2-2, with 7 bases lining up with TRBD1. TRBV23-1 is an ORF; its function is uncertain. The CDR3 consists of 16 residues. Trimming at V came to 3 bases and at J to 3 bases, leaving 7 bases not matched to a gene. The CDR3 region has the DNA TGCGCCAGCAGTCACCCCGGACAGGTGGACACCGGGGAGCTGTTTTTT. Its translation: CASSHPGQVDTGELFF.

The chain employs TRBV4-3 and TRBJ2-2, with no clear D. Germline assignment: CDR1 LGHNA and CDR2 YSLEER. This CDR3 has 12 amino acids. V was clipped by 6 bases and J by 3 bases, with 5 bases between them. CDR3 amino acids: CASRTYTGELFF. The CDR3, as DNA: TGCGCCAGCAGGACATACACCGGGGAGCTGTTTTTT.

The chain is built from TRBV28 and TRBJ1-6; 8 nucleotides agree with TRBD1. The trim removed 6 bases at V and 9 bases at J, leaving 7 bases unmatched. Germline V gene data show CDR1 as MDHEN and CDR2 as SYDVKM. This CDR3 comprises 14 residues. The CDR3, as DNA: TGTGCCAGCAGCGGGGACAGGAGGAGTTCACCCCTCCACTTT. As protein: CASSGDRRSSPLHF.

The CDR3: CASSIEGGGAGTYNEQFF. The CDR3 DNA sequence: TGTGCCAGTAGTATTGAAGGCGGGGGGGCCGGAACCTACAATGAGCAGTTCTTC. This chain joins TRBV19 and TRBJ2-1, with 9 bases lining up with TRBD2. The CDR3 has 18 residues. CDR1 is LNHDA, CDR2 SQIVND, per germline (reference sequence). V lost 3 bases and J lost 2; bases outside the gene matches: 11.

This chain uses TRBV4-1 with TRBJ2-7, with 7 bases aligning to TRBD2. The V and J ends lost 8 bases and 2 bases, in that order; junction bases with no gene match: 12. The length of the CDR3 is 15 residues. Germline V gene sequence: CDR1 MGHRA, CDR2 YSYEKL. In DNA form, the CDR3 reads TGCGCCAGCGCCAAAAGCGGGAATGGGGCCTACGAGCAGTACTTC. As protein: CASAKSGNGAYEQYF.